Here is one TCR beta chain with its context. Its antigen is unknown. Base-call qualities are not available, and no considerably larger clone is one nucleotide away. The library was obtained by the immunoSEQ multiplex PCR assay. For the multiplex PCR, a mixture combining 60 forward primers for TCR Vbeta segments and 13 reverse primers for TCR Jbeta segments was used. A multiplex PCR assay on genomic DNA amplified the CDR3 region of rearranged TCR beta genes. The amplified TCR beta libraries were sequenced on the Illumina HiSeq System as 87-base-pair reads. The original pipeline was this. In a later analysis, tens of millions of unique TCR beta chains were counted across the approximately 620 repertoires, and approximately 9.9 million of these chains were shared by at least two donors. A nearest-neighbor algorithm error-corrected the raw reads and collapsed the reads into unique sequences, merging closely related sequences to remove PCR and sequencing errors. To assign V, D and J gene segments, CDR3 sequences were aligned to IMGT reference sequences. For a sequence to be retained, a match of at least six nucleotides was required to both a V gene segment and a J gene segment. A rearrangement counted as productive if the CDR3 had no stop codons and remained in frame with V and J, and every other rearrangement counted as non-productive. Following IMGT convention, CDR3 was defined as the stretch from the second conserved V-encoded cysteine up to the conserved J-encoded phenylalanine. The earlier analysis of some 550 of the donors excluded any sequence lacking an unambiguous match to a single V gene segment. An earlier analysis of just under 600 of the donors called V segments functional above 56.7% productive rearrangements and segregating when the between-donor standard deviation exceeded 5%. To diagnose cytomegalovirus status from the catalog of TCR beta chain sequences, a statistical classification framework was built. A later analysis assigned V and J genes by comparing TCR nucleotide sequences with IMGT/GENE-DB human TR gene sequences. The TCRdist pipeline was used in a later analysis to assign CDR3 sequences and most-parsimonious VDJ recombination scenarios. In a later analysis, every TCR beta chain was defined by the combination of its CDR3 amino acid sequence and its V-gene family, and reads without a unique V-gene family were dropped. To address suspected cross-contamination and a sequencing artifact, a later analysis removed around 600 highly shared, low-generation-probability nucleotide sequences. A later analysis calculated a clonal expansion index for each public chain from normalized within-repertoire ranks of inferred template counts. In a later analysis, generation probabilities were computed with a VDJ recombination model fitted to out-of-frame rearrangements, and the resulting probabilities were checked against IGoR. Hypergeometric tests were used in a later analysis to score TCR-TCR, TCR-HLA and TCR-CMV co-occurrence, with a repertoire-size bias correction applied to the TCR pairs. A later analysis estimated false discovery rates by permuting HLA or CMV assignments 20 times. A later analysis grouped co-occurring TCRs with DBSCAN, adding TCRdist sequence similarity when clustering within HLA-allele-positive subsets. Repertoires with fewer than 30,000 or more than 120,000 public chains were left out of co-occurrence clustering, as were several repertoires with anomalous nucleotide sharing. TCRdb obtained this table from immuneACCESS and retained in-frame rearrangements with V and J assigned. These tables miss some clones; where compared with another copy, unresolved V genes account for less than half of the shortfall, and the remainder is unexplained. The V and J calls and clone size were taken over from that table, and D and trimming were inferred from the DNA. The sample table contains some 120,000 clones; only one count was recorded for 79% of them. The ten largest clones capture 3.5% to 4.5% of the sample.

The data originate from a study of cytomegalovirus exposure and HLA in healthy donors (dated by TCRdb to about 2017). Regarding the complete study: In an earlier analysis of under 600 of the donors, under 300 Gb of sequence data and 90 million to 120 million unique TCR beta sequences from 150 million to 200 million T cells were reported. Around 300 gigabases of sequencing data and tens of millions of unique TCR sequences were included in an early release covering roughly 600 HLA-typed donors. Among the roughly 400 genotyped donors, approximately 77% belonged to the genetic ancestry cluster associated with self-reported Caucasian donors. The study aimed to test whether cataloging public T cell receptors could reveal signatures of past pathogen exposure. The study used immunosequencing to profile the T cell repertoires of several hundred subjects and linked those repertoires to cytomegalovirus serostatus. A separate validation cohort of 100 to 150 different subjects was used in addition to the approximately 700-subject first cohort. High-throughput TCR immunosequencing, statistical association of individual TCRs with disease status, and machine learning were combined to predict cytomegalovirus infection status. A later analysis re-analyzed previously published TCR beta repertoires from approximately 700 donors and added high-resolution HLA genotyping to study TCR occurrence patterns. In the later analysis, no new phenotypic data were used to find candidate immune exposures; instead, reliance was placed on TCR beta sequences and their occurrence across donors. To decide whether each TCR beta V gene segment behaved as functional or pseudogenic, an earlier analysis of 587 of the donors relied on high-throughput TCR beta sequencing. Donor age, sex, ethnicity and CMV serostatus were compiled alongside the repertoire data. In a later genetic analysis, genome-wide SNP genotypes for about 55% of the roughly 700 donors were used, and that subset was treated as a discovery cohort. All discovery cohort repertoires had been generated on a single sequencing platform. Both class I and class II loci were covered by HLA typing, at four-digit resolution. The number of typed donors differed by locus: 629-630 for A, B, C, DRB1 and DQB1; 500 to 550 for DQA1; 606 for DPA1; and 450 to 480 for DPB1. Roughly five DR-DQ haplotypes were treated as single units for association and clustering because of strong linkage in the cohort. Among 398 genotyped donors of the cohort, an average of roughly 230,000 unique TCR beta nucleotide sequences was sequenced per donor, of which about 18% were non-productive.

The cohort was made up of about 610 healthy bone marrow donors. All cohort members were sampled while nominally healthy, although unrecorded immune exposures were likely present. The donor tested CMV seropositive and was one of the 289 seropositive cohort members. A peripheral blood sample was provided by each donor, and peripheral blood mononuclear cells were used for TCR beta sequencing. The Qiagen DNeasy Blood Extraction Kit was used to extract genomic DNA from the blood cell samples. Via the germline V gene, CDR1 is LGHNA and CDR2 YSLEER. Its CDR3 holds 17 amino acids, cysteine through phenylalanine. The kept DNA is CDR3 alone, 51 bases in frame from the first base. V has 2 bases trimmed and J has 9 bases trimmed; junction bases matching no gene number 11. General study outcomes and caveats: Some 16 rarely observed V segments, including chromosome 9 orphons, were excluded from the earlier analysis of a few hundred of the donors because counts were too low. Correlated functional status among segregating V segments might reflect linkage disequilibrium, but an unknown experimental factor could not be ruled out. A later genetic analysis associated a missense DCLRE1C variant with V-gene and J-gene trimming of TCR beta chains, and an independent cohort replicated the association. When HLA alleles, especially DR and DQ, strongly co-occurred, TCR associations were difficult to assign to individual alleles. Compared with the approximately 700-donor mean, donors in an Asian-associated ancestry cluster had fewer N-insertions in productive TCRs, according to a later genetic analysis. A few of the identified cytomegalovirus-associated TCR beta chains were confirmed in vitro to be specific for cytomegalovirus antigens. Cytomegalovirus status was reported to be diagnosed by the classifier with high specificity and sensitivity in both the original and validation cohorts. A cluster of highly shared sequence variants was judged likely to be a technical artifact of the sequencing pipeline. A further reported finding was that TCR beta sequences accurately predicted the HLA-A and HLA-B alleles for most subjects in the first cohort. Some IMGT-functional V segments, including TRBV6-2 and TRBV6-3, could not be told apart with the 87-base-pair reads, so those segments were excluded. Several of the top co-occurrence clusters appeared to be linked to parvovirus B19, influenza, CMV and Epstein-Barr virus, according to a later analysis. A later analysis found that HLA-associated TCR beta chains were more clonally expanded and had lower generation probabilities than equally common non-associated chains. The cohort was sequenced for TCR beta chains only, and without alpha or paired-chain data the features that could be detected were limited. It was suggested by the authors that the approach could potentially be generalized to other disease states and immunological phenotypes. According to a later analysis, most CMV-associated TCR beta chains appeared to be HLA-restricted, and the HLA associations seemed to be driven largely by CMV exposure. HLA typing was unavailable for some donors at each locus, so association tests used only the typed subset. In the study, approximately 160 TCR beta chains were listed as associated with cytomegalovirus. Across donors, most TCR sequences were observed very rarely, whereas some public TCRs were present in many individuals. At a false discovery rate of 0.05, a later analysis linked roughly 17,000 TCR beta sequences to specific HLA alleles. In an earlier analysis of fewer than 750 of the donors, most TCR beta V segments were observed in productive rearrangements about 90% or about 30% of the time, broadly matching IMGT annotations. CMV serostatus was the only immune exposure information available for the cohort. The presence/absence analyses assumed that sequencing depth was roughly uniform across donors, and that assumption may not be true. According to a later analysis, TCR association rates differed among HLA loci, with DRB1 alleles showing the most associated TCRs and HLA-C alleles showing the fewest.

The sample taken for sequencing was PBMCs. The receptor's source is a man aged 25-45 years in good health and CMV-seropositive. The V and J genes are TRBV4-3 and TRBJ2-1, with 12 bases aligning to TRBD2. CDR3 protein: CASSQPGEGLAGSEQFF. The bases are TGCGCCAGCAGCCAACCGGGAGAAGGACTAGCGGGATCTGAGCAGTTCTTC.